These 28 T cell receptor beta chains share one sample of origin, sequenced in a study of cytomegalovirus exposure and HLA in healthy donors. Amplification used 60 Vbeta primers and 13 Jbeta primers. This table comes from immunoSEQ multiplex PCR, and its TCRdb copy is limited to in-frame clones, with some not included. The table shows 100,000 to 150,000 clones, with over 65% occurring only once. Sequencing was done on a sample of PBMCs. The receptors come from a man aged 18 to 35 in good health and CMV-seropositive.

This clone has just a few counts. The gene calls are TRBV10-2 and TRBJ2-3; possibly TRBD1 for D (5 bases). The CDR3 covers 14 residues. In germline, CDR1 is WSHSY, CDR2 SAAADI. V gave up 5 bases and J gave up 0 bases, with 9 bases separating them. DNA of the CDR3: TGCGCCAGCAGTCCCCAGGGCAGCACAGATACGCAGTATTTT. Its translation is CASSPQGSTDTQYF.

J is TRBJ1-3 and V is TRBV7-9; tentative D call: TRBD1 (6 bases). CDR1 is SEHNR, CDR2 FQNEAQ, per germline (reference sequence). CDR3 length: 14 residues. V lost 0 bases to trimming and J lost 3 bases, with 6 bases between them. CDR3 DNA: TGTGCCAGCAGCTTAGCACAGGGTGGAAACACCATATATTTT. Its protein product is CASSLAQGGNTIYF.

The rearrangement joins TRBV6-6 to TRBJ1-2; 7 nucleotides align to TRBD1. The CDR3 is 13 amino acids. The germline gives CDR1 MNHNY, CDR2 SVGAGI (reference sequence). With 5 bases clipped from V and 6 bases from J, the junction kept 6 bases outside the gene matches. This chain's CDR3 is CASSKRTGHGYTF. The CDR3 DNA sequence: TGTGCCAGCAGTAAACGGACAGGCCATGGCTACACCTTC.

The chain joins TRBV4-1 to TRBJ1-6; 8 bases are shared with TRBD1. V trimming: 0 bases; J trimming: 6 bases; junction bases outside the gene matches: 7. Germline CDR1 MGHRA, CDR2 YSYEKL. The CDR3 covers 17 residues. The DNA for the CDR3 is TGCGCCAGCAGCCAAGAGCCGGCAGGGGGCATTAATTCACCCCTCCACTTT. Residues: CASSQEPAGGINSPLHF.

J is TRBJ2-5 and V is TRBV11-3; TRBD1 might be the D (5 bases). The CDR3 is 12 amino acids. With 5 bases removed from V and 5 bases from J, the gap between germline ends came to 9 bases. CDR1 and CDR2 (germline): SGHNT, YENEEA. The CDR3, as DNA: TGTGCCAGCAGCCAAGGGGCCGAGACCCAGTACTTC. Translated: CASSQGAETQYF.

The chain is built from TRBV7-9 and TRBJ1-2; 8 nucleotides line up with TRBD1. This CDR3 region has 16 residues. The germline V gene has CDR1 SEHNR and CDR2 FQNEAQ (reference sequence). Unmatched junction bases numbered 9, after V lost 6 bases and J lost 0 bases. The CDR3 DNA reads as TGTGCCAGCAGTCTCAAGGGACAGGCAACTAACTATGGCTACACCTTC. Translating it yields CASSLKGQATNYGYTF.

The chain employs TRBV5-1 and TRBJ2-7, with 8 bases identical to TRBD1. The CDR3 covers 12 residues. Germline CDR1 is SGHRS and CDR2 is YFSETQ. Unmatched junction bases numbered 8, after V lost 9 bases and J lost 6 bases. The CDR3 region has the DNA TGCGCCAACCTGGACAGGGAGAGCGAGCAGTACTTC. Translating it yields CANLDRESEQYF. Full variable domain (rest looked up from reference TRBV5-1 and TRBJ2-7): KAGVTQTPRYLIKTRGQQVTLSCSPISGHRSVSWYQQTPGQGLQFLFEYFSETQRNKGNFPGRFSGRQFSNSRSEMNVSTLELGDSALYLCANLDRESEQYFGPGTRLTVT.

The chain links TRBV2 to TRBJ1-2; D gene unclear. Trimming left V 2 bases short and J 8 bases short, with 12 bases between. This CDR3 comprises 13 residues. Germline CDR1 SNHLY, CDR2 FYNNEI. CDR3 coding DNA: TGTGCCAGCAGTGAAAGTAAGCTTCTCGGCTACACCTTC. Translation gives CASSESKLLGYTF.

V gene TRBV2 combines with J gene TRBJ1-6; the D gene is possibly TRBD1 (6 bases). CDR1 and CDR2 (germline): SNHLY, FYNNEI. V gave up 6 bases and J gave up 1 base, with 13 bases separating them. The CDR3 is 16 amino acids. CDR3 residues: CASSLQGKSYNSPLHF. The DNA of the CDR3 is TGTGCCAGCAGCCTGCAGGGGAAGTCCTATAATTCACCCCTCCACTTT.

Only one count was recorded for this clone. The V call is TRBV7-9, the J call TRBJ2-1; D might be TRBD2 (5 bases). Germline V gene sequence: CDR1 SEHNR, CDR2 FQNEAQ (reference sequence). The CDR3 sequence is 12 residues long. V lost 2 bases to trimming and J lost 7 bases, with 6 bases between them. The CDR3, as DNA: TGTGCCAGCAGCTTATCGGGAAATGAGCAGTTCTTC. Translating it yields CASSLSGNEQFF.

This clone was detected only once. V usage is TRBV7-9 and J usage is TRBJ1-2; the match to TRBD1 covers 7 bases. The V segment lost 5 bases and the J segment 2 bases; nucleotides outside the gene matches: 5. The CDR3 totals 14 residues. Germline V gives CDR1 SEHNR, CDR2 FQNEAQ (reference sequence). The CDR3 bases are TGTGCCAGCAGCCTAGACAGGGAAAACTATGGCTACACCTTC. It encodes CASSLDRENYGYTF.

CDR3 bases: TGTGCCAGCAGCTTAGGCGTGGGACAGGTGACCTATGGCTACACCTTC. This gives the protein CASSLGVGQVTYGYTF. V and J are TRBV7-2 and TRBJ1-2; the match to TRBD1 covers 8 bases. Looked up from germline, CDR1 is SGHTA and CDR2 is FQGNSA. CDR3 length equals 16 residues. The V segment lost 1 base and the J segment 4 bases; nucleotides outside the gene matches: 8.

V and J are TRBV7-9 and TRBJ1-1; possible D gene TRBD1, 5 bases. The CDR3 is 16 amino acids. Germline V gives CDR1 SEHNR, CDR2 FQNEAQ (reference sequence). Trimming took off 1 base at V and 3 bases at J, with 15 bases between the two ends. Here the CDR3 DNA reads TGTGCCAGCAGCTTAGAGGTCGGACATGGGGACACTGAAGCTTTCTTT. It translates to CASSLEVGHGDTEAFF. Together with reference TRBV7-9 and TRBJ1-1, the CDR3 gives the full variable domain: DTGVSQNPRHKITKRGQNVTFRCDPISEHNRLYWYRQTLGQGPEFLTYFQNEAQLEKSRLLSDRFSAERPKGSFSTLEIQRTEQGDSAMYLCASSLEVGHGDTEAFFGQGTRLTVV.

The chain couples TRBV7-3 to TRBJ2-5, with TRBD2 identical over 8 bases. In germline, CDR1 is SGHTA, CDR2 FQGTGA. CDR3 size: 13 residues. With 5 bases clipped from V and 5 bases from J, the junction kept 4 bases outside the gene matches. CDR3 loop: CASSGGLGETQYF. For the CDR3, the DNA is TGTGCCAGCAGCGGGGGACTAGGGGAGACCCAGTACTTC.

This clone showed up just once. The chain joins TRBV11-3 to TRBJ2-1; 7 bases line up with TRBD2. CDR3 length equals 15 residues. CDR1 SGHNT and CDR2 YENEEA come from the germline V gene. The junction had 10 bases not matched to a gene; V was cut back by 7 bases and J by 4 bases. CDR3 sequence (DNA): TGTGCCAGCACCTATGGGGGGGACCCTTACAATGAGCAGTTCTTC. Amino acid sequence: CASTYGGDPYNEQFF.

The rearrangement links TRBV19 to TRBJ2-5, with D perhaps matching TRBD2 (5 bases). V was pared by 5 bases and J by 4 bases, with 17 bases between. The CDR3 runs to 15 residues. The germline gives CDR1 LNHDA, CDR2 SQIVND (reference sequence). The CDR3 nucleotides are TGTGCCAGTAGTGCAGACTTGTTTGGGAGAGAGACCCAGTACTTC. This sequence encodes CASSADLFGRETQYF.

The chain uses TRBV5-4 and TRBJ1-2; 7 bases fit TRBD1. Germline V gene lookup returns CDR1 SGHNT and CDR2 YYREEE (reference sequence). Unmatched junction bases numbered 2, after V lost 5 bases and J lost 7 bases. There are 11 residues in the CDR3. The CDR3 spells CASRTGSGYTF. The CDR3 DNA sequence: TGTGCCAGCAGGACAGGGTCTGGCTACACCTTC.

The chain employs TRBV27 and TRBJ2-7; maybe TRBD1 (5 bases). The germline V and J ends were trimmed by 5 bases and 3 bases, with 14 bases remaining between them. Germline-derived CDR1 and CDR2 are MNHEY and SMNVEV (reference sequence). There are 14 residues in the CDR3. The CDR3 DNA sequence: TGTGCCAGCAGTCCCGACAGCCTCTACTACGAGCAGTACTTC. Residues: CASSPDSLYYEQYF.

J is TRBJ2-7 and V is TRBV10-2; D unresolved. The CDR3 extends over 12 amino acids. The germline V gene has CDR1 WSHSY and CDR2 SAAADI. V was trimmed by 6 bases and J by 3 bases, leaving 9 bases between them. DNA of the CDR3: TGCGCCAGCAGATCAGGAATCTACGAGCAGTACTTC. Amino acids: CASRSGIYEQYF.

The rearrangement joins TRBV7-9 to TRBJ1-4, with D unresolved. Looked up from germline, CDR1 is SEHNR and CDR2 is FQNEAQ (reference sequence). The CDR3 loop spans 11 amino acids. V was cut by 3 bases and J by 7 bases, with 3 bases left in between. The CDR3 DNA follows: TGTGCCAGCAGCTTCTCTGAAAAACTGTTTTTT. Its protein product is CASSFSEKLFF.

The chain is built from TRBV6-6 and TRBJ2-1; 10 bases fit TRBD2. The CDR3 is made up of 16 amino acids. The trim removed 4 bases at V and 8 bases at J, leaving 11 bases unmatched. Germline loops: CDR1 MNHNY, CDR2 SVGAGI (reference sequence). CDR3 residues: CASSSTSGGARYEQFF. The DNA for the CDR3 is TGTGCCAGCAGTTCCACAAGCGGGGGGGCAAGGTATGAGCAGTTCTTC.

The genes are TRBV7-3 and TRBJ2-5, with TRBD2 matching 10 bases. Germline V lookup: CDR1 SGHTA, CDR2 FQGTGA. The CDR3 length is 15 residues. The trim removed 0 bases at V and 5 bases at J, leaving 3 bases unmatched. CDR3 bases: TGTGCCAGCAGCTTAACGAGCGGGGGGGCTGAGACCCAGTACTTC. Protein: CASSLTSGGAETQYF.

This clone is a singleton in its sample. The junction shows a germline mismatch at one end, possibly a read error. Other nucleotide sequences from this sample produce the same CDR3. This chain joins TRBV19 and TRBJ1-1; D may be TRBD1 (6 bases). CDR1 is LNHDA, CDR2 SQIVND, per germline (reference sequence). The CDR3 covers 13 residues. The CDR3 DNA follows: TGTGCCAGCACCACTGGGGGCGGCACTGAAGCCTTCTTT. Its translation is CASTTGGGTEAFF. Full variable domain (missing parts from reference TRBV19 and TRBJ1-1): DGGITQSPKYLFRKEGQNVTLSCEQNLNHDAMYWYRQDPGQGLRLIYYSQIVNDFQKGDIAEGYSVSREKKESFPLTVTSAQKNPTAFYLCASTTGGGTEAFFGQGTRLTVV.

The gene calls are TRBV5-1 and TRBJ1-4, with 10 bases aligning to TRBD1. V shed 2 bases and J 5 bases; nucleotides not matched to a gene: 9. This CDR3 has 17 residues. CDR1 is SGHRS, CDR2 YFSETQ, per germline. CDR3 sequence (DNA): TGCGCCAGCAGCTTACAATCGACAGGGGGCCTAAATGAAAAACTGTTTTTT. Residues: CASSLQSTGGLNEKLFF.

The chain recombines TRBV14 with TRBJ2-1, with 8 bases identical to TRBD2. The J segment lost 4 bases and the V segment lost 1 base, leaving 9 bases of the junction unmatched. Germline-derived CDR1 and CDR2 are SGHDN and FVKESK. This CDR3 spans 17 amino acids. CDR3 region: CASSQARRGADYNEQFF. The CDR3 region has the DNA TGTGCCAGCAGCCAAGCCAGGCGGGGGGCGGATTACAATGAGCAGTTCTTC.

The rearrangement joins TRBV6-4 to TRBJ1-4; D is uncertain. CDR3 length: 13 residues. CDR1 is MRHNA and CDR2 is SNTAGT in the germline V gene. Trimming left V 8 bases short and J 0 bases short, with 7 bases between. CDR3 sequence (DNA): TGTGCCAGCCCCGGGGCAACTAATGAAAAACTGTTTTTT. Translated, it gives CASPGATNEKLFF.

The CDR3 sequence is CASSPPRSSYNSPLHF. The CDR3 DNA sequence: TGTGCCAGCAGCCCGCCCCGGAGCTCCTATAATTCACCCCTCCACTTT. The chain links TRBV27 to TRBJ1-6; D is uncertain. CDR1 is MNHEY and CDR2 is SMNVEV in the germline V gene (reference sequence). V shed 6 bases and J shed 0 bases, with 12 bases lying between them. This CDR3 has 16 amino acids.

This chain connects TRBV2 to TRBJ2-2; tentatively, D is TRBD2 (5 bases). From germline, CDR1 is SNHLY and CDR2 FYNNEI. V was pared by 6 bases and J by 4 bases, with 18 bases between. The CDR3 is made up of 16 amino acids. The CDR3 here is CASSFEGYLGTGELFF. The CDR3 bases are TGTGCCAGCAGCTTCGAGGGCTATTTGGGCACCGGGGAGCTGTTTTTT.